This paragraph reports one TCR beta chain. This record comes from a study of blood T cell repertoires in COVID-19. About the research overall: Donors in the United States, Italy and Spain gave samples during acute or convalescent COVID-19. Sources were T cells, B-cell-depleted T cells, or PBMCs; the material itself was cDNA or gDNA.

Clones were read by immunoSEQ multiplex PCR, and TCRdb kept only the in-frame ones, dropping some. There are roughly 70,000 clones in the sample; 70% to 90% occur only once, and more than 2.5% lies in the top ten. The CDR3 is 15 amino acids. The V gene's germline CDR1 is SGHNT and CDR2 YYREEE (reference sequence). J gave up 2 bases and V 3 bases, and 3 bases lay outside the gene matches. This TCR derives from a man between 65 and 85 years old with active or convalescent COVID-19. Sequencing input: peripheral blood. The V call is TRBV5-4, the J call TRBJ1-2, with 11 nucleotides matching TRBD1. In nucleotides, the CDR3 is TGTGCCAGCAGCTGGCGGACAGGGGGCAACTATGGCTACACCTTC. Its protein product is CASSWRTGGNYGYTF. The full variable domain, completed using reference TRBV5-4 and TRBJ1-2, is ETGVTQSPTHLIKTRGQQVTLRCSSQSGHNTVSWYQQALGQGPQFIFQYYREEENGRGNFPPRFSGLQFPNYSSELNVNALELDDSALYLCASSWRTGGNYGYTFGSGTRLTVV.